One sample yielded the 14 T cell receptor beta chains listed below, sequenced in a study of cytomegalovirus exposure and HLA in healthy donors. In the PCR, 60 Vbeta and 13 Jbeta primers were used. Only in-frame clones appear in the TCRdb table, and some are missing; sequencing was by immunoSEQ multiplex PCR. The repertoire holds fewer than 200,000 clones, with 75% to 90% as singletons. Sequenced sample: PBMCs. The receptor set was obtained from a male donor in good health and CMV-seronegative.

This chain joins TRBV5-4 and TRBJ2-4; D not certain. Germline CDR1 and CDR2: SGHNT and YYREEE (reference sequence). V shed 0 bases and J shed 0 bases, with 13 bases lying between them. This CDR3 has 17 residues. CDR3 residues: CASSLAYSSTAKNIQYF. For the CDR3, the DNA is TGTGCCAGCAGCTTGGCCTACAGCAGTACAGCCAAAAACATTCAGTACTTC.

This clone occurred a few times. The chain uses TRBV4-3 and TRBJ2-5; TRBD1 aligns across 10 bases. J gave up 4 bases and V 1 base, and 3 bases lay outside the gene matches. The CDR3 loop spans 15 amino acids. CDR1 is LGHNA and CDR2 is YSLEER in the germline V gene. CDR3 nucleotides: TGCGCCAGCAGCCAAGGAGGACAGGGGGGAGAGACCCAGTACTTC. Residues: CASSQGGQGGETQYF.

The J gene is TRBJ2-2, the V gene TRBV19; 9 bases agree with TRBD2. Germline-derived CDR1 and CDR2 are LNHDA and SQIVND (reference sequence). The CDR3 contains 17 residues. V lost 5 bases to trimming and J lost 1 base; unmatched junction nucleotides: 8. In DNA form, the CDR3 reads TGTGCCAGTAGTTCCCCGGGTAGCGGGGGGAACACCGGGGAGCTGTTTTTT. Translation gives CASSSPGSGGNTGELFF.

J is TRBJ2-7 and V is TRBV2; D gene ambiguous. CDR1 is SNHLY, CDR2 FYNNEI, per germline. This CDR3 is 13 amino acids long. V shed 3 bases and J shed 2 bases, with 8 bases lying between them. The CDR3 loop is CASSDSVTYEQYF. CDR3 DNA sequence: TGTGCCAGCAGTGATTCGGTGACCTACGAGCAGTACTTC.

This clone has only a few counts. The chain couples TRBV4-1 to TRBJ1-5; 8 nucleotides line up with TRBD1. CDR1 and CDR2 from the germline V gene are MGHRA and YSYEKL. After removal of 1 base from V and 5 bases from J, the junction contained 7 bases not matched to a gene. The length of the CDR3 is 16 residues. Written as DNA, the CDR3 is TGCGCCAGCAGCCAAGTAGGTGGACAGGGAGATCAGCCCCAGCATTTT. The encoded protein is CASSQVGGQGDQPQHF.

V and J are TRBV4-1 and TRBJ2-7; the match to TRBD1 covers 8 bases. CDR1 MGHRA and CDR2 YSYEKL come from the germline V gene. With V trimmed by 1 base and J by 3 bases, 8 bases remained unmatched. The CDR3 runs 16 residues. CDR3 DNA: TGCGCCAGCAGCCAAGGTACGGACAGGGCTCTCTACGAGCAGTACTTC. It is translated as CASSQGTDRALYEQYF.

This clone was found once. The chain employs TRBV19 and TRBJ2-2, with D possibly being TRBD1 (5 bases). CDR1 is LNHDA, CDR2 SQIVND, per germline (reference sequence). V lost 5 bases and J lost 6, with 10 bases in between. This CDR3 has 13 residues. CDR3 protein: CASSPRQSGELFF. As DNA, the CDR3 is TGTGCCAGTAGTCCGCGACAGTCCGGGGAGCTGTTTTTT.

The chain carries TRBV6-6 and TRBJ1-5; perhaps TRBD1 as D (6 bases). Germline CDR1 MNHNY, CDR2 SVGAGI (reference sequence). V was cut by 2 bases and J by 4 bases, with 15 bases left in between. This CDR3 has 16 residues. The CDR3 sequence: CASSYPTRGENQPQHF. The CDR3 DNA sequence: TGTGCCAGCAGTTACCCGACCAGGGGCGAAAATCAGCCCCAGCATTTT.

CDR3: CASSDRGRNEKLFF. In DNA, the CDR3 is TGTGCCAGCAGTGATAGAGGGAGGAATGAAAAACTGTTTTTT. The chain has TRBV2 and TRBJ1-4; the D is unclear. This CDR3 contains 14 residues. Germline V CDR1 and CDR2: SNHLY, FYNNEI. The V end was cut by 3 bases, the J end by 5 bases, with 10 bases between.

This rearrangement joins TRBV11-2 to TRBJ1-1; 8 bases are a match to TRBD1. The CDR3 spans 16 residues. V shed 5 bases, J shed 2 bases, and the junction held 10 bases outside the gene matches. CDR1 is SGHAT and CDR2 is FQNNGV in the germline V gene. The CDR3 sequence: CASSANLGQGNTEAFF. CDR3 in DNA: TGTGCCAGCAGCGCAAACTTAGGACAGGGCAACACTGAAGCTTTCTTT.

This rearrangement joins TRBV30 to TRBJ2-6, with a possible D match to TRBD1 (5 bases). This CDR3 is 16 amino acids long. CDR1 and CDR2 from the germline V gene are GTSNPN and SVGIG (reference sequence). Trimming removed 0 bases at V and 2 bases at J, with 11 bases between. Written as DNA, the CDR3 is TGTGCCTGGAGTGTATCAAGGACAACTGGGGCCAACGTCCTGACTTTC. It yields the protein CAWSVSRTTGANVLTF.

The chain is built from TRBV5-1 and TRBJ1-5; D gene unclear. The V gene lost 4 bases and the J gene lost 5 bases, with 16 bases spanning the gap. Per the germline V gene, CDR1 is SGHRS and CDR2 is YFSETQ. The CDR3 covers 15 residues. The CDR3 DNA reads TGCGCCAGCAGCCCCGGGGAGAGCGTGGATCAGCCCCAGCATTTT. Translated, it gives CASSPGESVDQPQHF.

The rearrangement links TRBV5-1 to TRBJ1-6, with 7 bases matching TRBD1. The germline V gene has CDR1 SGHRS and CDR2 YFSETQ. This CDR3 contains 15 residues. Germline trimming cut 0 bases from V and 8 bases from J; bases unmatched to any gene: 5. The CDR3 sequence: CASSLAGTEYSPLHF. Written as DNA, the CDR3 is TGCGCCAGCAGCTTGGCGGGGACAGAGTATTCACCCCTCCACTTT.

The chain uses TRBV9 and TRBJ1-6; D gene uncertain. The CDR3 has 14 amino acids. Trimming took off 4 bases at V and 5 bases at J, with 10 bases between the two ends. CDR1 is SGDLS and CDR2 is YYNGEE in the germline V gene. The CDR3 nucleotides are TGTGCCAGCAGCCCGGGTCTAGATAATTCACCCCTCCACTTT. As protein: CASSPGLDNSPLHF.